These 7 T cell receptor beta chains were all obtained from the same sample, sequenced in a study of shared clonotypes between healthy human individuals. Sequencing was performed with immunoSEQ multiplex PCR; in TCRdb, only in-frame clones are kept and a portion is missing. The sample includes over 2,000,000 clones, just under 95% of them seen just once. Naive CD8 isolation took CD45RO-negative cells positively selected for CCR7 and excluded terminally differentiated effector memory CD45RA+ cells. The sequenced material came from naive CD8+ T cells from PBMCs. The origin of the receptors is a man between 18 and 29 years old in good health. Some clones in this sample may be carry-over from other donors' samples.

The chain is built from TRBV27 and TRBJ1-1; D unresolved. The CDR3 has 16 residues. Germline V CDR1 and CDR2: MNHEY, SMNVEV (reference sequence). The V and J ends lost 5 bases and 9 bases respectively, with 25 bases between them. The CDR3 reads CASSPDRVAASVQAFF. The CDR3 DNA reads as TGTGCCAGCAGTCCGGACCGGGTGGCTGCGTCGGTACAAGCTTTCTTT.

V and J are TRBV27 and TRBJ2-2; D is uncertain. The CDR3 spans 14 residues. The V end lost 0 bases, the J end lost 6 bases, and 8 bases lay between the germline ends. The germline V gene encodes CDR1 MNHEY and CDR2 SMNVEV (reference sequence). The CDR3: CASSLSRVPGELFF. The CDR3 coding sequence is TGTGCCAGCAGTTTATCTAGGGTTCCCGGGGAGCTGTTTTTT.

V usage is TRBV7-3 and J usage is TRBJ2-1; 12 bases are shared with TRBD2. The CDR3 consists of 16 residues. Looked up from germline, CDR1 is SGHTA and CDR2 is FQGTGA. V shed 5 bases, J shed 6 bases, and the junction held 8 bases outside the gene matches. The CDR3 here is CASSPLGLAGTNEQFF. DNA for the CDR3: TGTGCCAGCAGCCCGCTTGGACTAGCGGGAACCAATGAGCAGTTCTTC. The full variable domain, in which reference TRBV7-3 and TRBJ2-1 provide the parts outside the CDR3, is GAGVSQTPSNKVTEKGKYVELRCDPISGHTALYWYRQSLGQGPEFLIYFQGTGAADDSGLPNDRFFAVRPEGSVSTLKIQRTERGDSAVYLCASSPLGLAGTNEQFFGPGTRLTVL.

Details on this clone: This same CDR3 is encoded by further DNA sequences in the sample. The rearrangement links TRBV9 to TRBJ2-2; D unclear. CDR3 size: 13 residues. Trimming pared 4 bases from V and 0 bases from J, leaving 4 bases between. The germline CDR1 and CDR2 sequences are SGDLS and YYNGEE. This chain's CDR3 is CASSTANTGELFF. As DNA, the CDR3 is TGTGCCAGCAGCACAGCGAACACCGGGGAGCTGTTTTTT. Combining the CDR3 with reference TRBV9 and TRBJ2-2 gives the whole variable domain DSGVTQTPKHLITATGQRVTLRCSPRSGDLSVYWYQQSLDQGLQFLIQYYNGEERAKGNILERFSAQQFPDLHSELNLSSLELGDSALYFCASSTANTGELFFGEGSRLTVL.

Regarding this clone: Other DNA sequences in the sample encode the same CDR3. The J gene is TRBJ1-3, the V gene TRBV7-9; D gene ambiguous. The V end was cut by 5 bases, the J end by 4 bases, with 9 bases between. Germline loops: CDR1 SEHNR, CDR2 FQNEAQ (reference sequence). This CDR3 is built from 13 residues. The CDR3 DNA reads TGTGCCAGCAGCCTTGGTGGGGGAAACACCATATATTTT. Its protein is CASSLGGGNTIYF.

The chain joins TRBV7-9 to TRBJ2-3; tentatively, D is TRBD2 (6 bases). The CDR3 spans 18 residues. The germline V gene encodes CDR1 SEHNR and CDR2 FQNEAQ (reference sequence). Trimming pared 5 bases from V and 2 bases from J, leaving 23 bases between. Written as DNA, the CDR3 is TGTGCCAGCAGCGCGAACACGGGACTCCAAGCCCCCACAGATACGCAGTATTTT. It yields the protein CASSANTGLQAPTDTQYF. Based on the CDR3 plus reference TRBV7-9 and TRBJ2-3, the full variable domain is DTGVSQNPRHKITKRGQNVTFRCDPISEHNRLYWYRQTLGQGPEFLTYFQNEAQLEKSRLLSDRFSAERPKGSFSTLEIQRTEQGDSAMYLCASSANTGLQAPTDTQYFGPGTRLTVL.

This clone was observed once. The chain uses TRBV28 and TRBJ2-3; a possible D gene is TRBD2 (5 bases). CDR1 and CDR2 (germline): MDHEN, SYDVKM. This CDR3 is 12 amino acids long. Between the trimmed V and J ends, which lost 4 bases and 4 bases, there was a span of 6 bases. The DNA for the CDR3 is TGTGCCAGCAGTTCGGAGGCAGATACGCAGTATTTT. Protein sequence: CASSSEADTQYF.